A selection of T cell receptor beta chains follows, all from one sample in a study of naive and memory T cell subsets. TCRdb recomputed calls from the 5' RACE reads with MiXCR, one row per CDR3 protein. The repertoire includes 30,000 to 40,000 distinct CDR3 sequences, approximately 15% of them detected once, and 2% to 3% sits in the top ten. All receptors derive from a female donor in good health. Each CDR3 is given with its conserved first and last residue. Each record gives: J gene, V gene, clone size, D gene, CDR3 protein, CDR3 DNA. D genes are given only for firm matches. Part of the rows lack a size; the others show once, few, many or a class for expanded clones.

TRBJ2-3 TRBV29-1 few TRBD2 CSVEGGIKDTQYF TGCAGCGTTGAGGGGGGGATTAAGGATACGCAGTATTTT
TRBJ2-7 TRBV18 . TRBD1 CASSPLPGQGTKEQYF TGTGCCAGCTCACCACTCCCGGGACAGGGGACTAAGGAGCAGTACTTC
TRBJ1-1 TRBV10-3 once . CAISESWGTEAFF TGTGCCATCAGCGAGTCGTGGGGCACTGAAGCTTTCTTT
TRBJ1-1 TRBV10-3 . TRBD1 CAISEPRTGVGTEAFF TGTGCCATCAGTGAGCCTCGGACAGGGGTTGGCACTGAAGCTTTCTTT
TRBJ1-2 TRBV29-1 many . CSVGEELGGGYTF TGCAGCGTCGGCGAGGAGTTAGGGGGGGGCTACACCTTC
TRBJ2-2 TRBV7-9 . TRBD2 CASTLLLAGGAANTGELFF TGTGCCAGCACCCTCCTACTAGCGGGGGGGGCCGCGAACACCGGGGAGCTGTTTTTT
TRBJ1-2 TRBV5-1 few TRBD1 CASSTGGSNYGYTF TGCGCCAGCAGCACAGGGGGATCTAACTATGGCTACACCTTC
TRBJ1-6 TRBV20-1 many . CSARGRINSPLHF TGCAGTGCTAGGGGACGGATTAATTCACCCCTCCACTTT
TRBJ2-5 TRBV12-3/TRBV12-4 . TRBD2 CASSGGGLGETQYF TGTGCCAGCAGCGGCGGGGGGTTAGGTGAGACCCAGTACTTC
TRBJ2-7 TRBV5-1 few . CASSLFLTGPYEQYF TGCGCCAGCAGCTTGTTCTTGACGGGCCCCTACGAGCAGTACTTC
TRBJ2-3 TRBV7-6 . . CASARDQITDTQYF TGTGCCAGTGCCCGGGACCAGATAACAGATACGCAGTATTTT
TRBJ1-2 TRBV20-1 medium-sized . CSAHQGLSGYTF TGCAGTGCTCATCAGGGGCTAAGCGGCTACACCTTC
TRBJ2-1 TRBV10-3 many . CAISADYNEQFF TGTGCCATCAGTGCTGATTACAATGAGCAGTTCTTC
TRBJ1-3 TRBV20-1 medium-sized . CSARPPGRSYPYSGNTIYF TGCAGTGCTCGACCCCCGGGACGATCCTACCCCTACTCTGGAAACACCATATATTTT
TRBJ1-1 TRBV29-1 many . CSAERDTEAFF TGCAGCGCGGAGCGGGACACTGAAGCTTTCTTT
TRBJ1-6 TRBV28 once . CASSPRGGGNSPLHF TGTGCCAGCAGCCCCAGAGGAGGGGGTAATTCACCCCTCCACTTT
TRBJ1-5 TRBV10-2 few TRBD1 CASSGQGLLYSNQPQHF TGCGCCAGCAGCGGACAGGGGCTCCTTTATAGCAATCAGCCCCAGCATTTT
TRBJ1-3 TRBV10-3 . . CAISVRGGNTIYF TGTGCCATCAGTGTTAGGGGTGGAAACACCATATATTTT
TRBJ1-2 TRBV29-1 medium-sized TRBD1 CSVGQGYGYTF TGCAGCGTCGGACAGGGCTATGGCTACACCTTC
TRBJ2-7 TRBV20-1 many TRBD1 CSARLQGVNEQYF TGCAGTGCTAGACTACAGGGGGTCAACGAGCAGTACTTC
TRBJ1-2 TRBV6-1 medium-sized . CASKLPGSNYGYTF TGTGCCAGCAAACTCCCAGGGTCAAACTATGGCTACACCTTC
TRBJ1-6 TRBV5-8 many . CASSLQGPLPLHF TGTGCCAGCAGCCTACAGGGCCCCCTGCCCCTCCACTTT